This T cell receptor (beta chain) was sequenced in a study of T cell responses to AZD1222 COVID-19 vaccine. Method: immunoSEQ multiplex PCR; TCRdb's copy keeps in-frame clones and lacks some. Of approximately 120,000 clones in the sample, roughly 91% were seen once. The V gene lost 0 bases and the J gene lost 4 bases, with 3 bases spanning the gap. The length of the CDR3 is 13 residues. CDR1 LNHDA and CDR2 SQIVND come from the germline V gene (reference sequence). The sequence was collected from an adult in good health. V and J are TRBV19 and TRBJ2-2; no clear D. The sample consisted of peripheral blood, taken on day 0 of AZD1222 vaccination. Written as DNA, the CDR3 is TGTGCCAGTAGTATAGATCCCACCGGGGAGCTGTTTTTT. It codes for CASSIDPTGELFF.